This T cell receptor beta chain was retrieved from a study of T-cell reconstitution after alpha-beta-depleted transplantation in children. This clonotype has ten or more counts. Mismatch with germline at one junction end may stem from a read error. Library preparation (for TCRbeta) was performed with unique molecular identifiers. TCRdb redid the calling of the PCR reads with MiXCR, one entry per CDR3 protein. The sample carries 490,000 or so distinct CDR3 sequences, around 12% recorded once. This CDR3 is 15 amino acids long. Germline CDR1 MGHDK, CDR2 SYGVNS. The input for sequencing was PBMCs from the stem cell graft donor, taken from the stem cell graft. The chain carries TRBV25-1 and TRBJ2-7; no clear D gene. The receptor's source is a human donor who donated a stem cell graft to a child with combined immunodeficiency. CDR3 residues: CASSESGFKVSERYF. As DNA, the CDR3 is TGTGCCAGCAGTGAATCGGGTTTTAAGGTATCCGAGCGGTACTTC.